This T cell receptor (beta chain) came from a study of T cells expressing NK-cell markers. The V gene's germline CDR1 is SGHNT and CDR2 YYREEE (reference sequence). The CDR3 extends over 16 amino acids. TCRdb reprocessed the 5' RACE reads; each CDR3 protein has one entry and no DNA is given. The sample shows about 260,000 distinct CDR3 sequences, and roughly 0.4% sits with its ten largest clones. This sequence joins TRBV5-4 and TRBJ1-2; without DNA, the TCRdb call of TRBD1 cannot be checked. The source material was blood T cells: a sorted CD56 or NKG2C T cell subset, CD4+ or CD8+ T cells, or bulk PBMC T cells (not recorded which). This TCR derives from a man between 18 and 35 years old in good health. The CDR3: CASSSGTGGTPYGYTF.